Below, 10 T cell receptor beta chains from the same sample are listed, as sequenced in a study of cytomegalovirus exposure and HLA in healthy donors. The PCR was carried out with 60 Vbeta primers and 13 Jbeta primers. Clones were sequenced by immunoSEQ multiplex PCR, and TCRdb holds only the in-frame ones, with some missing. The sample lists under 200,000 clones; approximately 81% were seen once. The sequenced sample was PBMCs. These receptors all come from a man in his forties or fifties in good health and CMV-seropositive.

Turning to this clone: Other DNA sequences within the sample encode an identical CDR3. The J gene is TRBJ1-1, the V gene TRBV7-8; D perhaps matches TRBD1 (5 bases). Trimming took 3 bases from V and 8 from J, leaving 13 bases between them. Germline loops: CDR1 SGHVS, CDR2 FQNEAQ. This CDR3 has 13 residues. CDR3 sequence: CASSFGGMAEAFF. The CDR3 DNA follows: TGTGCCAGCAGCTTCGGGGGTATGGCCGAAGCTTTCTTT.

The rearrangement links TRBV4-2 to TRBJ2-1, with D maybe TRBD2 (6 bases). V was pared by 2 bases and J by 2 bases, with 19 bases between. This CDR3 is 18 amino acids long. Looked up from germline, CDR1 is LGHNA and CDR2 is YNFKEQ. The CDR3 DNA follows: TGTGCCAGCAGCCAATCGATTGATCCGGGGGACCCCTACAATGAGCAGTTCTTC. Encoded protein: CASSQSIDPGDPYNEQFF.

V and J are TRBV11-2 and TRBJ1-1, with D maybe TRBD1 (5 bases). Trimming removed 1 base from V and 5 bases from J, with 11 bases in between. The CDR3 covers 14 residues. The germline gives CDR1 SGHAT, CDR2 FQNNGV. CDR3 sequence (DNA): TGTGCCAGCAGCTTAGTGGCAGGGTGGACTGAAGCTTTCTTT. Translated: CASSLVAGWTEAFF. The whole variable domain, filled in from reference TRBV11-2 and TRBJ1-1, reads EAGVAQSPRYKIIEKRQSVAFWCNPISGHATLYWYQQILGQGPKLLIQFQNNGVVDDSQLPKDRFSAERLKGVDSTLKIQPAKLEDSAVYLCASSLVAGWTEAFFGQGTRLTVV.

The chain has TRBV2 and TRBJ1-1, with TRBD1 matching over 7 bases. Germline CDR1 reads SNHLY; CDR2 reads FYNNEI. The V and J ends lost 5 bases and 7 bases, in that order; junction bases with no gene match: 13. This CDR3 is 15 amino acids long. CDR3 in DNA: TGTGCCAGCAGTTCCAAGAGTGGGACAGCGTATGAAGCTTTCTTT. It is translated as CASSSKSGTAYEAFF.

J is TRBJ2-2 and V is TRBV4-3; the D gene is possibly TRBD2 (5 bases). CDR1 LGHNA and CDR2 YSLEER come from the germline V gene. This CDR3 is built from 17 residues. The V and J ends lost 0 bases and 4 bases respectively, with 15 bases between them. The CDR3 coding sequence is TGCGCCAGCAGCCAAGACTTCCGGGGAGTGGGCACCGGGGAGCTGTTTTTT. This sequence encodes CASSQDFRGVGTGELFF.

The rearrangement uses TRBV4-3 and TRBJ2-3, with D unclear. This CDR3 has 14 residues. CDR1 and CDR2 from the germline V gene are LGHNA and YSLEER. V dropped 3 bases and J dropped 0 bases, with 7 bases sitting between them. CDR3 in DNA: TGCGCCAGCAGCCAGAGATACAGCACAGATACGCAGTATTTT. Translating gives CASSQRYSTDTQYF.

The chain combines TRBV6-5 with TRBJ1-1; the D gene is possibly TRBD1 (6 bases). From germline, CDR1 is MNHEY and CDR2 SVGAGI. This CDR3 has 14 residues. V was clipped by 5 bases and J by 9 bases, with 19 bases between them. CDR3 sequence reads: CASSQSLTGVKAFF. The CDR3 DNA follows: TGTGCCAGCAGTCAGAGCTTGACAGGCGTTAAAGCTTTCTTT.

V is TRBV5-1 and J is TRBJ2-1, with 7 bases matching TRBD2. The CDR3 runs 15 residues. V lost 0 bases to trimming and J lost 5 bases; unmatched junction nucleotides: 5. Germline V lookup: CDR1 SGHRS, CDR2 YFSETQ. CDR3 bases: TGCGCCAGCAGCTTGGTCAGCGGGGCGAACAATGAGCAGTTCTTC. It specifies CASSLVSGANNEQFF.

The CDR3 nucleotides are TGTGCCAGCAAGGGACTAGCGGGACTCACCGGGGAGCTGTTTTTT. This sequence encodes CASKGLAGLTGELFF. The rearrangement joins TRBV27 to TRBJ2-2, with 13 nucleotides matching TRBD2. With 7 bases clipped from V and 4 bases from J, the junction kept 3 bases outside the gene matches. Germline lookup yields CDR1 MNHEY and CDR2 SMNVEV (reference sequence). The CDR3 contains 15 residues.

Here the CDR3 reads CASSSYAGDRVNTEAFF. The CDR3 region has the DNA TGTGCCAGCAGCTCCTACGCCGGTGACAGGGTGAACACTGAAGCTTTCTTT. The chain couples TRBV7-9 to TRBJ1-1; 7 bases agree with TRBD1. The junction had 11 bases not matched to a gene; V was cut back by 4 bases and J by 0 bases. Germline-derived CDR1 and CDR2 are SEHNR and FQNEAQ (reference sequence). The CDR3 length is 17 residues.